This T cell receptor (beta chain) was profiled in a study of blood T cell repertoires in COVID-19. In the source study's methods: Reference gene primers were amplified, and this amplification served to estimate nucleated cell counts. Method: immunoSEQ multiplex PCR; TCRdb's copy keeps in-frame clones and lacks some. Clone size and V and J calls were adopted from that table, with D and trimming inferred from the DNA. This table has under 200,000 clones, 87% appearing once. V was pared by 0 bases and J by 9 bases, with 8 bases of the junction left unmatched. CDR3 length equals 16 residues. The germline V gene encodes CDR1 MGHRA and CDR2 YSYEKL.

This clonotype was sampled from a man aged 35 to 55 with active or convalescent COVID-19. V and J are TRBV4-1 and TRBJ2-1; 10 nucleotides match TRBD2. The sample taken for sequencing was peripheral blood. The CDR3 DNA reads TGCGCCAGCAGCCAAGATGCTAGCGGGAGTTCGTTTGAGCAGTTCTTC. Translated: CASSQDASGSSFEQFF.